The rows below give T cell receptor beta chains drawn from one sample of a study of T cell responses to AZD1222 COVID-19 vaccine. Clones were sequenced by immunoSEQ multiplex PCR, and TCRdb holds only the in-frame ones, with some missing. The data show around 260,000 clones, 80% to 95% seen once. Sample: peripheral blood, taken on day 0 of AZD1222 vaccination. These receptors were collected from an adult in good health. The CDR3 runs from the conserved cysteine through the conserved F or W. Each record gives: clone size, J gene, V gene, D gene, CDR3 protein, CDR3 DNA. D genes are given only for firm matches. Clone size is stated in some rows and not others, as once, few, many or a class when expanded.

>.|TRBJ2-3|TRBV7-9|TRBD1
CASSPRRQGKSADTQYF
TGTGCCAGCAGCCCAAGACGACAGGGGAAGAGCGCAGATACGCAGTATTTT
>once|TRBJ2-7|TRBV28|.
CASRPPGHLYEQYF
TGTGCCAGCAGGCCTCCGGGACATCTGTACGAGCAGTACTTC
>once|TRBJ1-5|TRBV28|.
CASSFLQGPGWPQHF
TGTGCCAGCAGTTTTCTACAGGGACCAGGATGGCCCCAGCATTTT
>.|TRBJ1-2|TRBV11-3|.
CASSLNRTNYGYTF
TGTGCCAGCAGCTTAAACCGAACTAACTATGGCTACACCTTC
>.|TRBJ1-2|TRBV28|TRBD1
CASLASGQGHYGYTF
TGTGCCAGCCTGGCGTCGGGACAGGGGCACTATGGCTACACCTTC
>.|TRBJ1-6|TRBV3-1/TRBV3-2|.
CASSQGEVYNSPLHF
TGTGCCAGCAGCCAGGGGGAGGTCTATAATTCACCCCTCCACTTT
>.|TRBJ1-3|TRBV9|.
CASSVGVSGLSGNTIYF
TGTGCCAGCAGCGTAGGGGTCTCGGGACTCTCTGGAAACACCATATATTTT
>.|TRBJ2-5|TRBV5-6|.
CASSFGGETQYF
TGTGCCAGCAGCTTCGGAGGGGAGACCCAGTACTTC
>.|TRBJ1-2|TRBV20-1|.
CSATINYGYTF
TGCAGTGCTACTATTAACTATGGCTACACCTTC
>.|TRBJ2-7|TRBV4-1|.
CASSQDQRRQGASGQYF
TGCGCCAGCAGCCAAGATCAGCGGCGGCAGGGAGCCTCTGGGCAGTACTTC
>few|TRBJ2-7|TRBV7-2|TRBD2
CASSLLGGGYEQYF
TGTGCCAGCAGCTTACTTGGGGGGGGGTACGAGCAGTACTTC
>.|TRBJ1-1|TRBV25-1|.
CASSEDGYEAFF
TGTGCCAGCAGTGAAGACGGGTATGAAGCTTTCTTT
>.|TRBJ2-7|TRBV11-2|.
CASSLLSSYEQYF
TGTGCCAGCAGCCTCCTGAGCTCCTACGAGCAGTACTTC
>.|TRBJ2-1|TRBV11-3|.
CASSSGQGSYNEQFF
TGTGCCAGCAGCTCGGGGCAGGGCTCGTACAATGAGCAGTTCTTC
>.|TRBJ2-7|TRBV28|.
CASSLSRNEQYF
TGTGCCAGCAGTTTATCGCGAAACGAGCAGTACTTC
>.|TRBJ1-2|TRBV12-3/TRBV12-4|.
CASRDGYGYTF
TGTGCCAGCAGGGACGGTTATGGCTACACCTTC
>.|TRBJ2-2|TRBV6-2/TRBV6-3|TRBD1
CASSYLRQGSELFF
TGTGCCAGCAGTTACTTGAGACAGGGGTCGGAGCTGTTTTTT
>.|TRBJ1-2|TRBV5-1|.
CASRPTSGVPYGYTF
TGCGCCAGCAGGCCTACCTCAGGGGTTCCCTATGGCTACACCTTC
>.|TRBJ2-7|TRBV4-3|.
CASSLYRDARGTYEQYF
TGCGCCAGCAGCCTGTACCGGGACGCTCGTGGCACCTACGAGCAGTACTTC
>.|TRBJ1-2|TRBV4-1|.
CASSQDPRAGGYTF
TGCGCCAGCAGCCAAGATCCAAGGGCGGGTGGCTACACCTTC